These T cell receptor beta chains were read from a single sample in a study of cytomegalovirus exposure and HLA in healthy donors. Produced via immunoSEQ multiplex PCR; TCRdb's table is partial and in-frame only. The sample includes about 85,000 clones, around 80% seen only once; the top ten take 23%. The sequencing sample was made of PBMCs. These receptors were taken from a woman aged 50 to 65 in good health and CMV-seropositive. CDR3s include the opening cysteine and the closing phenylalanine or tryptophan. A D gene is named only where the DNA matches it firmly. Expanded clones get a size class; other rows say once, few or many, or leave the size out.

V gene: TRBV11-2
D gene: NA
J gene: TRBJ1-6
clone size: NA
CDR3 protein: CASSLELGLYSPLHF
CDR3 DNA: TGTGCCAGCAGCTTAGAGTTGGGGCTTTATTCACCCCTCCACTTT

V gene: TRBV27
D gene: NA
J gene: TRBJ1-1
clone size: once
CDR3 protein: CASRWSGNTEAFF
CDR3 DNA: TGTGCCAGCAGGTGGTCAGGGAACACTGAAGCTTTCTTT

V gene: TRBV11-2
D gene: TRBD2
J gene: TRBJ2-1
clone size: NA
CDR3 protein: CASSLVGGRSFNEQFF
CDR3 DNA: TGTGCCAGCAGCTTGGTTGGCGGGAGATCATTTAATGAGCAGTTCTTC

V gene: TRBV5-1
D gene: TRBD2
J gene: TRBJ2-2
clone size: NA
CDR3 protein: CASSTGLAGGPGELFF
CDR3 DNA: TGCGCCAGCAGCACTGGACTAGCGGGAGGACCCGGGGAGCTGTTTTTT

V gene: TRBV19
D gene: NA
J gene: TRBJ1-5
clone size: few
CDR3 protein: CASSITLTNQPQHF
CDR3 DNA: TGTGCCAGTAGTATTACCCTTACAAATCAGCCCCAGCATTTT

V gene: TRBV5-1
D gene: NA
J gene: TRBJ1-1
clone size: NA
CDR3 protein: CASSLAGLEAFF
CDR3 DNA: TGCGCCAGCAGCTTGGCAGGGCTTGAAGCTTTCTTT

V gene: TRBV29-1
D gene: NA
J gene: TRBJ1-2
clone size: NA
CDR3 protein: CSVVGGKGGYTF
CDR3 DNA: TGCAGCGTTGTCGGGGGAAAGGGTGGCTACACCTTC

V gene: TRBV7-9
D gene: NA
J gene: TRBJ1-2
clone size: NA
CDR3 protein: CASSSEPQAPYGYTF
CDR3 DNA: TGTGCCAGCAGCTCAGAACCCCAGGCCCCCTATGGCTACACCTTC

V gene: TRBV5-1
D gene: TRBD2
J gene: TRBJ2-1
clone size: NA
CDR3 protein: CASSFGLARSSYNEQFF
CDR3 DNA: TGCGCCAGCAGCTTCGGACTAGCGCGTAGCTCCTACAATGAGCAGTTCTTC

V gene: TRBV14
D gene: NA
J gene: TRBJ1-1
clone size: NA
CDR3 protein: CASSQAWAGKTEAFF
CDR3 DNA: TGTGCCAGCAGCCAAGCTTGGGCAGGGAAAACTGAAGCTTTCTTT

V gene: TRBV14
D gene: TRBD1
J gene: TRBJ1-1
clone size: once
CDR3 protein: CASSRDRGLNTEAFF
CDR3 DNA: TGTGCCAGCAGCCGGGACAGGGGGCTGAACACTGAAGCTTTCTTT

V gene: TRBV30
D gene: TRBD2
J gene: TRBJ2-7
clone size: NA
CDR3 protein: CAWDGGEGVYEQYF
CDR3 DNA: TGTGCCTGGGACGGGGGGGAGGGTGTCTACGAGCAGTACTTC